This entry concerns a single TCR beta chain. The entry originates in a study of OX40 agonist ivuxolimab in advanced cancers. Measured with immunoSEQ multiplex PCR; TCRdb has only the in-frame clones, and not every one. The table has tens of thousands of clones, 85% to 95% seen once; the top ten hold 15% to 19%. V was cut by 0 bases and J by 0 bases, with 13 bases left in between. The CDR3 is 16 residues long. Germline lookup yields CDR1 SQVTM and CDR2 ANQGSEA. The sequence derives from an adult with an advanced solid tumor such as melanoma, head and neck, liver or kidney cancer. Sequenced material: CD4+ or CD8+ T cells sorted from blood, taken in a trial of the OX40 agonist ivuxolimab. The chain combines TRBV29-1 with TRBJ2-3; D gene unclear. Here the CDR3 DNA reads TGCAGCGTTGAAGATCTTGCAGGACCTAGCACAGATACGCAGTATTTT. Amino acid sequence: CSVEDLAGPSTDTQYF.